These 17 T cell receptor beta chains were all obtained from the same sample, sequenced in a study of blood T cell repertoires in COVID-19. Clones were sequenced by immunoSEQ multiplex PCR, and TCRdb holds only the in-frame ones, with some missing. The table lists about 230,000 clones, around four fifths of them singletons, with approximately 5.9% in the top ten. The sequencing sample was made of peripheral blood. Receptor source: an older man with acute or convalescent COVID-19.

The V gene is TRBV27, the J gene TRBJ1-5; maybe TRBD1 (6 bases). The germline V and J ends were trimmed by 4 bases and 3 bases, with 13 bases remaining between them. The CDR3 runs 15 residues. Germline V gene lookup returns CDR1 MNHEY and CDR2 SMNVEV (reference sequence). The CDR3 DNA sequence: TGTGCCAGCAGTTCTGGACAGAACCACAATCAGCCCCAGCATTTT. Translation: CASSSGQNHNQPQHF.

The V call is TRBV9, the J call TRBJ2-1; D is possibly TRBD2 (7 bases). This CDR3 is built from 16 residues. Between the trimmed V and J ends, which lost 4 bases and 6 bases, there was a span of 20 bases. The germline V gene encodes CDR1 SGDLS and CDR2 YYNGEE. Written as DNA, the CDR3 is TGTGCCAGCAGCATCGGGGGGCAGGCCGGGGTCAATGAGCAGTTCTTC. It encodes CASSIGGQAGVNEQFF.

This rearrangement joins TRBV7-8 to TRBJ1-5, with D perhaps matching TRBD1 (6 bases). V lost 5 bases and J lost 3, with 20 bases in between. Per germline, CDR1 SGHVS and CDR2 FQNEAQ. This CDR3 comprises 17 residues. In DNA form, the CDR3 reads TGTGCCAGCAGCACCTCAACCGGGACAACCTACAATCAGCCCCAGCATTTT. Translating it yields CASSTSTGTTYNQPQHF.

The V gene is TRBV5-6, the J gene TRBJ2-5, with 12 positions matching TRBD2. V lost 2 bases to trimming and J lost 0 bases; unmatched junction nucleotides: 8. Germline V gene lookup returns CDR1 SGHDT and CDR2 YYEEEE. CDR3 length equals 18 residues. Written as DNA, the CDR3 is TGTGCCAGCAGCTTCTCGGGGCTAGCGGGGGGGTACCAAGAGACCCAGTACTTC. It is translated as CASSFSGLAGGYQETQYF.

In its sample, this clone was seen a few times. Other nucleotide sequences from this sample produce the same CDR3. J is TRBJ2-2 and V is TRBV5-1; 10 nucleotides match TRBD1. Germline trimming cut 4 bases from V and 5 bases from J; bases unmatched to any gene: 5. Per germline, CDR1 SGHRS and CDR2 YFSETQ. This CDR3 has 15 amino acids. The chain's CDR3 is CASSLGQGVTGELFF. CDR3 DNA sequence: TGCGCCAGCAGCCTCGGACAGGGGGTAACCGGGGAGCTGTTTTTT.

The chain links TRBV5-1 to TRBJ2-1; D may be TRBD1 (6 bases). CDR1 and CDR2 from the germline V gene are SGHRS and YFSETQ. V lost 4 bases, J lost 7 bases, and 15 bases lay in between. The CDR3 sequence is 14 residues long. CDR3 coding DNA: TGCGCCAGCAGCCGACAGGTTCCCAGAAATGAGCAGTTCTTC. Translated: CASSRQVPRNEQFF.

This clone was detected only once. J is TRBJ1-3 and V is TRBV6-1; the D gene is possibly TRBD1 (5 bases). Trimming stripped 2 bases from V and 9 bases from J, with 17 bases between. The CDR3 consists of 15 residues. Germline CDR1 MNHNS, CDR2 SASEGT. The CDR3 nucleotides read TGTGCCAGCAGTGAATACGGGACTCAAAGGGCCACCATATATTTT. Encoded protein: CASSEYGTQRATIYF.

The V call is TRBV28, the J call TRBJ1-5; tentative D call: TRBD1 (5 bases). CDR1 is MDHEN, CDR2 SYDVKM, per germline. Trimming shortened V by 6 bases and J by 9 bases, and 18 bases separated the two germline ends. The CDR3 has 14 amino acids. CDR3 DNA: TGTGCCAGCAGACCCGGGACGGGAGATTGGCCCCAGCATTTT. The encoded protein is CASRPGTGDWPQHF.

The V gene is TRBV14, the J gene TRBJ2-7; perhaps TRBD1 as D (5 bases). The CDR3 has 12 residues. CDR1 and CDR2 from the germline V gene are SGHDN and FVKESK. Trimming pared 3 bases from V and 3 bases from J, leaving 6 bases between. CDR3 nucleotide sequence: TGTGCCAGCAGCCAGCAGGGCTACGAGCAGTACTTC. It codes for CASSQQGYEQYF.

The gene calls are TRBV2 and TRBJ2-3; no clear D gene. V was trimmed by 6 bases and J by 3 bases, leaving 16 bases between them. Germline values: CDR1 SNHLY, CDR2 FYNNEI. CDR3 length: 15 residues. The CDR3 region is CASRVDNTRTDTQYF. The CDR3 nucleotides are TGTGCCAGCAGGGTCGATAATACCAGGACAGATACGCAGTATTTT. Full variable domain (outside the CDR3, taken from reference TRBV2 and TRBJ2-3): EPEVTQTPSHQVTQMGQEVILRCVPISNHLYFYWYRQILGQKVEFLVSFYNNEISEKSEIFDDQFSVERPDGSNFTLKIRSTKLEDSAMYFCASRVDNTRTDTQYFGPGTRLTVL.

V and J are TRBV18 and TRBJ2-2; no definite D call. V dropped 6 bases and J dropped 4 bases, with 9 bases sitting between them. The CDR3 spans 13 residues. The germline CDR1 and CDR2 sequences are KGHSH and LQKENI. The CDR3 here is CASSLGVTGELFF. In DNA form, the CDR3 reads TGTGCCAGCTCCCTAGGCGTCACCGGGGAGCTGTTTTTT. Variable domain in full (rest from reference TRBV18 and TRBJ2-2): NAGVMQNPRHLVRRRGQEARLRCSPMKGHSHVYWYRQLPEEGLKFMVYLQKENIIDESGMPKERFSAEFPKEGPSILRIQQVVRGDSAAYFCASSLGVTGELFFGEGSRLTVL.

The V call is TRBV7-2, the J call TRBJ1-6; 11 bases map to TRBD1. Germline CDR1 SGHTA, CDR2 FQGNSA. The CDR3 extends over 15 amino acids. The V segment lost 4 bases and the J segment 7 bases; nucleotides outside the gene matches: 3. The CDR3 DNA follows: TGTGCCAGCAGCTCGGACAGGGGGCAGAATTCACCCCTCCACTTT. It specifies CASSSDRGQNSPLHF.

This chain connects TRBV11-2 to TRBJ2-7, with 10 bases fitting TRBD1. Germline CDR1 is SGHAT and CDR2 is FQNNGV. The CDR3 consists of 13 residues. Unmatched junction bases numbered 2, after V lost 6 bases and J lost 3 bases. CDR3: CASRRTGGYEQYF. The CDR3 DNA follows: TGTGCCAGCAGAAGGACAGGGGGCTACGAGCAGTACTTC.

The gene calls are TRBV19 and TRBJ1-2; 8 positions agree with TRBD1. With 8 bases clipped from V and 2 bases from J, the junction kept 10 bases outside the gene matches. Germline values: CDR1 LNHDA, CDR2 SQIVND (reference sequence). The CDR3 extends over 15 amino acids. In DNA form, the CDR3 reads TGTGCCAGTGAGTTTTTGGCAGGGGGCAACTATGGCTACACCTTC. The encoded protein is CASEFLAGGNYGYTF.

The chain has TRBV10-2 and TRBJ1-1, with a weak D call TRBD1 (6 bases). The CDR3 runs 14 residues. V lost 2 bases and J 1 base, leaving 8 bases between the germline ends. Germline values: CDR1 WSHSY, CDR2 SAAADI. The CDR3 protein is CASSENRANTEAFF. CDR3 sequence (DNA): TGCGCCAGCAGTGAGAACAGGGCGAACACTGAAGCTTTCTTT.

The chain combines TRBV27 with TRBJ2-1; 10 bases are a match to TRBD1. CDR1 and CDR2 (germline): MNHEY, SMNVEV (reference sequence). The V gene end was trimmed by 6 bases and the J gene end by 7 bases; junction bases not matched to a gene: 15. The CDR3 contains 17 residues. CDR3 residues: CASSRSRDRGIINEQFF. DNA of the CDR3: TGTGCCAGCAGCCGAAGCCGGGACAGGGGTATAATAAATGAGCAGTTCTTC.

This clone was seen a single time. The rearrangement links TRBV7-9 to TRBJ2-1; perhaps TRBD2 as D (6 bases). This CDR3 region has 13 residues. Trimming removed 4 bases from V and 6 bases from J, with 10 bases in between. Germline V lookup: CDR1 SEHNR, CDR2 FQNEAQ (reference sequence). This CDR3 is CASSWDSPNEQFF. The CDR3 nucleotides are TGTGCCAGCAGCTGGGACTCGCCCAATGAGCAGTTCTTC.